The rows below give T cell receptor beta chains drawn from one sample of a study of T cell clonotyping in hematopoietic cell transplantation. TCRdb keeps only in-frame clones here, not all; method: immunoSEQ multiplex PCR. This table holds about 16,000 clones, 71% found once. Material: peripheral blood mononuclear cells. The receptors were sampled from a woman between 55 and 75 years old in good health. Some clones in this sample may be carry-over from other donors' samples. CDR3s leave out the opening cysteine and the closing phenylalanine or tryptophan. A D gene is named only where the DNA matches it firmly. A clone size is listed for some rows: how often the clone was seen (once, few, many), or a class if it is expanded.

CDR3 | D | V | size | J
ASSLEQAKNIQY | NA | TRBV7-9 | NA | TRBJ2-4
ASSQRDTGELF | NA | TRBV7-6 | NA | TRBJ2-2
SVARTGVTYEQY | TRBD1 | TRBV29-1 | NA | TRBJ2-7
ASSRTGVYEQY | TRBD1 | TRBV6-1 | NA | TRBJ2-7
ASSDGGEGDTQY | TRBD2 | TRBV2 | NA | TRBJ2-3
ASSLDRGSGETQY | NA | TRBV5-6 | NA | TRBJ2-5
ATSRGVSNQPQH | NA | TRBV15 | NA | TRBJ1-5
ASSPREVSYEQY | TRBD2 | TRBV7-6 | few | TRBJ2-7
ASSGRDRGEAF | TRBD1 | TRBV10-2 | few | TRBJ1-1
ASSDVYGYT | NA | TRBV2 | NA | TRBJ1-2
ASTNGGSNYGYT | NA | TRBV6-5 | NA | TRBJ1-2